This TCR beta chain was captured in a study of blood T cell repertoires in COVID-19. About the study: Collection of acute and convalescent COVID-19 samples took place in the United States, Italy and Spain.

This clone was observed a few times. Study members were between 18 and 89 years old and lived in 24 US regions. Participant-reported clinical history was the basis for cohort assignment. The CDR3 contains 18 residues. Germline-derived CDR1 and CDR2 are MDHEN and SYDVKM. V was clipped by 7 bases and J by 0 bases; unmatched bases: 17. Produced via immunoSEQ multiplex PCR; TCRdb's table is partial and in-frame only. The table includes 300,000 to 400,000 clones, over 80% detected once. Sequencing was performed on PBMCs or T cells enriched from blood (not recorded which). The TCR sequence derives from a man under 40 who had recovered from COVID-19. V usage is TRBV28 and J usage is TRBJ1-1, with 7 bases matching TRBD1. CDR3: CASTALTGTALMNTEAFF. The CDR3 DNA reads as TGTGCCAGCACCGCCTTAACGGGGACAGCGTTGATGAACACTGAAGCTTTCTTT.